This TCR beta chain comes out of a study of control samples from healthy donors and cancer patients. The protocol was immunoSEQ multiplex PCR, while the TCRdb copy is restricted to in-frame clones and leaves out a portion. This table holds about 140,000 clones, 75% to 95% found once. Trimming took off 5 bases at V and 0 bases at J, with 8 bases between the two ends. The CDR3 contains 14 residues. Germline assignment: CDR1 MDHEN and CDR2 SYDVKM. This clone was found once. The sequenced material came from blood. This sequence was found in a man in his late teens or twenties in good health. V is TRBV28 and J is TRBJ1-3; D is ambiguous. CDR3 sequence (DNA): TGTGCCAGCAGTCCGGTGAACTCTGGAAACACCATATATTTT. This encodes CASSPVNSGNTIYF.